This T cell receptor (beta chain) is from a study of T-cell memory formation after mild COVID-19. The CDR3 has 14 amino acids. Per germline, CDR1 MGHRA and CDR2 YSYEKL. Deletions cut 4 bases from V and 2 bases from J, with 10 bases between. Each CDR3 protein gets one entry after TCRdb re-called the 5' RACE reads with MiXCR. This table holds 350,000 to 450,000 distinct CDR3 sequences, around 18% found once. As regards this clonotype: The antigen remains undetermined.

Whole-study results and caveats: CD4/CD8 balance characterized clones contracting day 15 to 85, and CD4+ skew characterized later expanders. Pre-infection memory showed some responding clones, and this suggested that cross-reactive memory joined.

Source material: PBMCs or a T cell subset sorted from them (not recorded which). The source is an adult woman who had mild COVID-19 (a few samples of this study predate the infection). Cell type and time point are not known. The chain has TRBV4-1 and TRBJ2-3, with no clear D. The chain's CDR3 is CASSLRLDTDTQYF. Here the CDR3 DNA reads TGCGCCAGCAGCCTTAGACTTGACACAGATACGCAGTATTTT.